Listed here is a single T cell receptor (beta chain). Its antigen is not known. Cultured CD4+ T-cell DNA underwent Oncomine TCR Beta short-read sequencing. From the PCR reads, TCRdb called clonotypes with MiXCR, one entry per CDR3 protein. Of 27,000 or so distinct CDR3 sequences listed, approximately 50% are singletons. This sample stems from a study of vaccination and CD4 T cells after COVID-19. About the study: Participants got two doses of BNT162b2 or mRNA-1273 vaccine. Median time from second vaccine dose to sampling was about 77 days (14 to 241). Cellular stimulation was performed using overlapping spike peptides derived from SARS-CoV-2, HCoV-NL63, HCoV-OC43 and HCoV-229E.

The treatment: approximately 10-day PBMC culture with coronavirus spike peptide pools or control peptides (ViraFEST assay). Per-well cultures of approximately 2.1 million PBMCs received around 10 IU/ml IL-2 and approximately 9.4 ug/ml peptide pools. This CDR3 has 16 residues. With 3 bases removed from V and 0 bases from J, the gap between germline ends came to 12 bases. Looked up from germline, CDR1 is SGHVS and CDR2 is FNYEAQ. This rearrangement joins TRBV7-6 to TRBJ1-3; possible D gene TRBD1, 5 bases. The specimen was CD4+ T cells from blood, cultured in vitro. This TCR was sampled from a human donor who had recovered from COVID-19. The CDR3 DNA sequence: TGTGCCAGCAGCTTCGGTGGACAACTCTCTGGAAACACCATATATTTT. Translation gives CASSFGGQLSGNTIYF. The variable domain in full, completed from reference TRBV7-6 and TRBJ1-3, reads GAGVSQSPRYKVTKRGQDVALRCDPISGHVSLYWYRQALGQGPEFLTYFNYEAQQDKSGLPNDRFSAERPEGSISTLTIQRTEQRDSAMYRCASSFGGQLSGNTIYFGEGSWLTVV.